A single sample is the source of the 27 T cell receptor beta chains below, sequenced in a study of blood T cell repertoires in COVID-19 (dated by TCRdb to 2019 to 2021). The receptor library was made with the immunoSEQ multiplex PCR assay. TCRdb's version of the immuneACCESS table is confined to in-frame rearrangements and falls short of the full clone set. An unresolved V gene accounts for under half of the shortfall where checked; the remainder is of unknown origin. This sample comprises nearly 200,000 clones, around four fifths of them detected only once. Approximately 0.9% of the sample comes from the top ten. Sequencing was carried out using peripheral blood. The receptor set was obtained from a man aged 55 to 70 with COVID-19, enrolled during active disease.

This rearrangement joins TRBV6-2 or TRBV6-3 to TRBJ1-3; D unresolved. The ends were cut back, 2 bases at V and 9 bases at J, with 8 bases in the middle. The CDR3 is made up of 12 amino acids. Germline V CDR1 and CDR2: MNHEY, SVGEGT. CDR3 nucleotides: TGTGCCAGCAGTTACGCGATCGGCACCATATATTTT. It yields the protein CASSYAIGTIYF.

J is TRBJ2-1 and V is TRBV3-1 (or the pseudogene TRBV3-2); D remains unclear. CDR1 is LGHDT and CDR2 is YNNKEL in the germline V gene (reference sequence). Trimming stripped 1 base from V and 7 bases from J, with 8 bases between. The length of the CDR3 is 13 residues. The CDR3 DNA reads as TGTGCCAGCAGCCAAGGGTTACAGAATGAGCAGTTCTTC. This sequence encodes CASSQGLQNEQFF.

This chain uses TRBV18 with TRBJ1-2; D might be TRBD1 (6 bases). The germline V gene encodes CDR1 KGHSH and CDR2 LQKENI. This CDR3 is built from 14 residues. Trimming shortened V by 2 bases and J by 7 bases, and 14 bases separated the two germline ends. CDR3 DNA: TGTGCCAGCTCACCAACAGGGAGTCAGGCTGGCTACACCTTC. Its translation is CASSPTGSQAGYTF.

The rearrangement uses TRBV4-1 and TRBJ1-1, with a possible D match to TRBD1 (6 bases). Germline lookup yields CDR1 MGHRA and CDR2 YSYEKL. Trimming left V 3 bases short and J 4 bases short, with 15 bases between. The CDR3 contains 15 residues. In DNA form, the CDR3 reads TGCGCCAGCAGCCAGCCTACGGCCAGGGGCACTGAAGCTTTCTTT. It is translated as CASSQPTARGTEAFF.

CDR3 in amino acids: CASSESFMARSGANVLTF. The CDR3 nucleotides are TGTGCCAGCAGTGAAAGCTTCATGGCGAGGTCTGGGGCCAACGTCCTGACTTTC. This chain uses TRBV6-1 with TRBJ2-6; no firm D call. The germline CDR1 and CDR2 sequences are MNHNS and SASEGT. CDR3 length: 18 amino acids. V gave up 2 bases and J gave up 1 base, with 15 bases separating them.

With respect to this clone: Different DNA sequences within this sample yield the same CDR3. The chain carries TRBV12-3 or TRBV12-4 and TRBJ1-5; D perhaps matches TRBD1 (6 bases). The CDR3 consists of 13 residues. Trimming pared 3 bases from V and 7 bases from J, leaving 10 bases between. The CDR3 here is CASSLAGGQPQHF. As DNA, the CDR3 is TGTGCCAGCAGTTTGGCTGGGGGCCAGCCCCAGCATTTT.

A few counts support this clone. This sequence joins TRBV6-2 or TRBV6-3 and TRBJ1-1; a weak D match, TRBD1 (6 bases). Germline V gene data show CDR1 as MNHEY and CDR2 as SVGEGT. Between the trimmed V and J ends, which lost 6 bases and 11 bases, there was a span of 22 bases. The CDR3 totals 14 residues. The CDR3 region is CASSNSLQGPLAFF. CDR3 coding DNA: TGTGCCAGCAGCAATTCTTTACAGGGTCCTCTGGCTTTCTTT.

This clone appeared a few times. This chain links TRBV6-6 with TRBJ1-4, with D maybe TRBD1 (5 bases). This CDR3 is built from 16 residues. Germline CDR1 is MNHNY and CDR2 is SVGAGI (reference sequence). Trimming took off 4 bases at V and 8 bases at J, with 20 bases between the two ends. The CDR3 spells CASSSSRGLGGEKLFF. CDR3 nucleotides: TGTGCCAGCAGTTCCTCGAGGGGACTGGGAGGAGAAAAACTGTTTTTT.

J is TRBJ1-3 and V is TRBV7-8; D is unresolved. The CDR3 is 11 amino acids. In germline, CDR1 is SGHVS, CDR2 FQNEAQ. V dropped 3 bases and J dropped 10 bases, with 7 bases sitting between them. CDR3 nucleotide sequence: TGTGCCAGCAGCTTCGCGGGGACCATATATTTT. It specifies CASSFAGTIYF.

This clone was seen a handful of times. V usage is TRBV12-5 and J usage is TRBJ2-7, with D perhaps TRBD1 (6 bases). CDR3 length: 14 amino acids. Germline V gene lookup returns CDR1 LGHNT and CDR2 FRNRAP. V dropped 1 base and J dropped 6 bases, with 13 bases sitting between them. For the CDR3, the DNA is TGTGCTAGTGGTTTGGAACGATCAGGGGCCGAGCAGTACTTC. It specifies CASGLERSGAEQYF.

This clone was detected once. The chain links TRBV7-8 to TRBJ1-2, with D perhaps TRBD1 (6 bases). The CDR3 runs 15 residues. Germline CDR1 and CDR2: SGHVS and FQNEAQ. V gave up 4 bases and J gave up 0 bases, with 12 bases separating them. Written as DNA, the CDR3 is TGTGCCAGCAGCTCTAAGGACAGACCTAACTATGGCTACACCTTC. Translation: CASSSKDRPNYGYTF.

The chain employs TRBV2 and TRBJ2-2; 11 nucleotides align to TRBD2. There are 16 residues in the CDR3. Germline-derived CDR1 and CDR2 are SNHLY and FYNNEI. V was clipped by 6 bases and J by 6 bases; unmatched bases: 9. CDR3 amino acids: CASRKIAGGGAGELFF. CDR3 nucleotide sequence: TGTGCCAGCAGGAAGATAGCGGGAGGGGGCGCCGGGGAGCTGTTTTTT.

This chain connects TRBV5-4 to TRBJ1-2; 9 bases match TRBD1. Trimming cost V 4 bases and J 11 bases; bases outside gene matches: 3. The CDR3 consists of 11 residues. The germline V gene encodes CDR1 SGHNT and CDR2 YYREEE (reference sequence). The CDR3: CASSRDREYTF. For the CDR3, the DNA is TGTGCCAGCAGCAGGGACAGGGAGTACACCTTC.

The chain is built from TRBV28 and TRBJ1-2; a possible D gene is TRBD1 (6 bases). Trimming took off 5 bases at V and 7 bases at J, with 11 bases between the two ends. CDR3 length: 12 amino acids. Germline V gene data show CDR1 as MDHEN and CDR2 as SYDVKM. The CDR3 DNA follows: TGTGCCAGCAGTACTAACAGGGTTGGCTACACCTTC. This codes for CASSTNRVGYTF.

J is TRBJ1-2 and V is TRBV5-1, with D perhaps TRBD1 (6 bases). From germline, CDR1 is SGHRS and CDR2 YFSETQ. CDR3 size: 14 residues. V dropped 4 bases and J dropped 0 bases, with 10 bases sitting between them. CDR3 coding DNA: TGCGCCAGCAGCCGACAGGAACCTAACTATGGCTACACCTTC. This encodes CASSRQEPNYGYTF. The variable domain in full, completed from reference TRBV5-1 and TRBJ1-2, reads KAGVTQTPRYLIKTRGQQVTLSCSPISGHRSVSWYQQTPGQGLQFLFEYFSETQRNKGNFPGRFSGRQFSNSRSEMNVSTLELGDSALYLCASSRQEPNYGYTFGSGTRLTVV.

V gene TRBV6-5 combines with J gene TRBJ2-4; D may be TRBD2 (5 bases). V was clipped by 6 bases and J by 4 bases, with 7 bases between them. Germline V lookup: CDR1 MNHEY, CDR2 SVGAGI. The CDR3 loop spans 12 amino acids. This CDR3 reads CASSPGKNIQYF. CDR3 coding DNA: TGTGCCAGCAGCCCGGGGAAAAACATTCAGTACTTC.

The gene calls are TRBV14 and TRBJ1-3; perhaps TRBD1 as D (6 bases). The V gene's germline CDR1 is SGHDN and CDR2 FVKESK. The CDR3 extends over 15 amino acids. Trimming took 4 bases from V and 3 from J, leaving 13 bases between them. The CDR3 reads CASSPPWGLGNTIYF. The CDR3 coding sequence is TGTGCCAGCAGCCCCCCTTGGGGGCTTGGAAACACCATATATTTT.

The chain combines TRBV6-6 with TRBJ1-2; D remains ambiguous. This CDR3 is 13 amino acids long. The germline gives CDR1 MNHNY, CDR2 SVGAGI (reference sequence). Between the trimmed V and J ends, which lost 5 bases and 8 bases, there was a span of 15 bases. The CDR3 coding sequence is TGTGCCAGCAGTCCCCCCTTTGGGAGCGGCTACACCTTC. Translating gives CASSPPFGSGYTF.

This clone was detected once. The chain links TRBV19 to TRBJ2-1; 10 positions match TRBD1. The CDR3 consists of 13 residues. The germline V gene encodes CDR1 LNHDA and CDR2 SQIVND (reference sequence). Trimming cost V 5 bases and J 7 bases; bases outside gene matches: 2. CDR3 protein: CASSSDRGNEQFF. The CDR3 region has the DNA TGTGCCAGTAGTTCGGACAGGGGGAATGAGCAGTTCTTC. The full variable domain, with the rest looked up from reference TRBV19 and TRBJ2-1, is DGGITQSPKYLFRKEGQNVTLSCEQNLNHDAMYWYRQDPGQGLRLIYYSQIVNDFQKGDIAEGYSVSREKKESFPLTVTSAQKNPTAFYLCASSSDRGNEQFFGPGTRLTVL.

V usage is TRBV29-1 and J usage is TRBJ2-7; 7 positions match TRBD1. CDR3 length: 13 amino acids. With V trimmed by 4 bases and J by 3 bases, 6 bases remained unmatched. CDR1 and CDR2 from the germline V gene are SQVTM and ANQGSEA. CDR3 sequence (DNA): TGCAGCGTTGTAACCGGACAGGACTACGAGCAGTACTTC. It codes for CSVVTGQDYEQYF.

The rearrangement joins TRBV9 to TRBJ1-6; D call uncertain. Germline V gives CDR1 SGDLS, CDR2 YYNGEE. Trimming left V 4 bases short and J 8 bases short, with 10 bases between. The CDR3 sequence is 13 residues long. The CDR3 here is CASSPKGDSPLHF. CDR3 sequence (DNA): TGTGCCAGCAGCCCAAAAGGAGATTCACCCCTCCACTTT.

V usage is TRBV7-9 and J usage is TRBJ1-1; tentatively, D is TRBD1 (6 bases). The germline V gene encodes CDR1 SEHNR and CDR2 FQNEAQ (reference sequence). This CDR3 contains 16 residues. The V end lost 4 bases, the J end lost 4 bases, and 19 bases lay between the germline ends. CDR3 in DNA: TGTGCCAGCAGCTCGAGGGGGGGTCAAAGCGGCACTGAAGCTTTCTTT. The encoded protein is CASSSRGGQSGTEAFF. The full variable domain, with the rest looked up from reference TRBV7-9 and TRBJ1-1, is DTGVSQNPRHKITKRGQNVTFRCDPISEHNRLYWYRQTLGQGPEFLTYFQNEAQLEKSRLLSDRFSAERPKGSFSTLEIQRTEQGDSAMYLCASSSRGGQSGTEAFFGQGTRLTVV.

The rearrangement joins TRBV7-6 to TRBJ2-7; 9 nucleotides align to TRBD1. The CDR3 spans 15 residues. Per germline, CDR1 SGHVS and CDR2 FNYEAQ. With 1 base clipped from V and 3 bases from J, the junction kept 4 bases outside the gene matches. The CDR3 DNA reads TGTGCCAGCAGCTTAGGGGACAGGGTAGGCTACGAGCAGTACTTC. It codes for CASSLGDRVGYEQYF.

The genes are TRBV19 and TRBJ1-1; TRBD1 aligns across 10 bases. Germline CDR1 and CDR2: LNHDA and SQIVND (reference sequence). CDR3 length: 14 amino acids. The V gene end was trimmed by 4 bases and the J gene end by 5 bases; junction bases not matched to a gene: 4. CDR3 amino acids: CASSRQGASTEAFF. The CDR3 coding sequence is TGTGCCAGTAGTAGACAGGGGGCTAGTACTGAAGCTTTCTTT.

CDR3 bases: TGTGCCAGCACGATGGGAACAGGTTCAGTCTATGGCTACACCTTC. It specifies CASTMGTGSVYGYTF. The genes are TRBV3-1 (or the pseudogene TRBV3-2) and TRBJ1-2; TRBD1 is a possible D gene (5 bases). CDR1 is LGHDT, CDR2 YNNKEL, per germline (reference sequence). The V and J ends lost 7 bases and 4 bases respectively, with 19 bases between them. CDR3 length equals 15 residues.

The DNA of the CDR3 is TGTGCCAGTAGTTCCCGGGGGACCTACAATCAGCCCCAGCATTTT. This codes for CASSSRGTYNQPQHF. V is TRBV19 and J is TRBJ1-5; D is perhaps TRBD1 (5 bases). The CDR3 totals 15 residues. Germline values: CDR1 LNHDA, CDR2 SQIVND (reference sequence). V gave up 5 bases and J gave up 3 bases, with 14 bases separating them.

Only one count was recorded for this clone. This chain joins TRBV7-2 and TRBJ2-7, with TRBD1 matching over 8 bases. The CDR3 spans 14 residues. Trimming at V came to 5 bases and at J to 6 bases, leaving 9 bases not matched to a gene. The V gene's germline CDR1 is SGHTA and CDR2 FQGNSA. CDR3 amino acids: CASSRTGKAGEQYF. CDR3 in DNA: TGTGCCAGCAGCCGGACAGGGAAGGCGGGCGAGCAGTACTTC.